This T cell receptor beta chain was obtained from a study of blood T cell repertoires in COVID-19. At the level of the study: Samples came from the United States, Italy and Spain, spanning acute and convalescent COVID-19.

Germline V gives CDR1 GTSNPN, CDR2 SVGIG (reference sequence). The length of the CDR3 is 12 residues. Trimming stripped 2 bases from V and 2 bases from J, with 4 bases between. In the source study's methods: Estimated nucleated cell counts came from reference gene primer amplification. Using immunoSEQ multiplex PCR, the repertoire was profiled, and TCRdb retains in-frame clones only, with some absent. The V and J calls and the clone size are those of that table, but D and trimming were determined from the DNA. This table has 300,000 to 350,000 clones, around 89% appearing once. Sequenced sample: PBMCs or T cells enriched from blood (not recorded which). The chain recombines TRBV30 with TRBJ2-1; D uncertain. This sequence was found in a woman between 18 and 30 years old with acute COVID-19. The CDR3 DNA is TGTGCCTGGAGTCCAGCCTACAATGAGCAGTTCTTC. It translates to CAWSPAYNEQFF.